A selection of T cell receptor beta chains follows, all from one sample in a study of T cell repertoires and leukemia-associated antigens. One entry per CDR3 protein, called by TCRdb with MiXCR from the 5' RACE reads. The sample consists of approximately 9,300 distinct CDR3 sequences, 43% of them appearing once. For these receptors, no antigen is known. Input material: CD3+ T cells sorted from blood and cultured. Receptor source: a female donor in good health. Each CDR3 is given with its conserved first and last residue. A D gene is named only where the DNA matches it firmly. Size values are once, few and many counts, or a class for expanded clones, and some rows have none.

.	TRBV15	TRBJ2-1	.	TGTGCCACCAGCAGAGATCCCCTGAATGAGCAGTTCTTC	CATSRDPLNEQFF
TRBD2	TRBV7-7	TRBJ2-1	many	TGTGCTAGCAGTCCTAGCGGGGGAAACAATGAGCAGTTCTTC	CASSPSGGNNEQFF
.	TRBV7-2	TRBJ2-7	.	TGTGCCAGCAGCCTACGGGGTTCCGAGCAGTACTTC	CASSLRGSEQYF
.	TRBV6-5	TRBJ1-2	.	TGTGCCAGCAGACCCCAGGGCTATGGCTACACCTTC	CASRPQGYGYTF
.	TRBV29-1	TRBJ2-7	medium-sized	TGCAGCGTGACTACAGGGAGCTACGAGCAGTACTTC	CSVTTGSYEQYF
.	TRBV5-1	TRBJ2-5	once	TGCGCCAGCATGGGGATCTTGGAGATCCAGTACTTC	CASMGILEIQYF
TRBD2	TRBV3-1	TRBJ2-2	.	TGTGCCAGCAGCCGAGCCCAGGGACTAGCGATCAACACCGGGGAGCGGTTTTTT	CASSRAQGLAINTGERFF
TRBD1	TRBV12-3/TRBV12-4	TRBJ2-2	.	TGTGCCAGCAGTTCCCCACGACTCGACAGGGGGCTTAGCGGGGAGCTGTTTTTT	CASSSPRLDRGLSGELFF
TRBD1	TRBV29-1	TRBJ1-5	.	TGCAGCGTGGCAGACAGGGGGGCGTTCCAGCATTTT	CSVADRGAFQHF
.	TRBV14	TRBJ1-1	few	TGTGCCAGCAGCCAAGTTTTTGGGGGCTTAGGCACTGAAGCTTTCTTT	CASSQVFGGLGTEAFF
TRBD1	TRBV5-1	TRBJ2-1	.	TGCGCCAGCAGCGGGGGACAGGGCACCTACAATGAGCAGTTCTTC	CASSGGQGTYNEQFF
TRBD2	TRBV19	TRBJ2-7	many	TGTGCCAGTAGTATTGCAGCGGGAGCAACCTACGAGCAGTACTTC	CASSIAAGATYEQYF
.	TRBV5-1	TRBJ2-7	once	TGCGCCAGCAGCTTCCGGGACCCCACGGTTGACGAGCAGTACTTC	CASSFRDPTVDEQYF
.	TRBV7-2	TRBJ2-7	.	TGTGCCAGCAGCTCCTTTACCTACGAGCAGTACTTC	CASSSFTYEQYF
.	TRBV29-1	TRBJ2-7	.	TGCAGCGTTAATAGCGGCAACAACGAGCAGTACTTC	CSVNSGNNEQYF
TRBD2	TRBV20-1	TRBJ2-3	few	TGCAGTGCCAGACCTCTAGCGGGGTTAACAGATACGCAGTATTTT	CSARPLAGLTDTQYF
TRBD1	TRBV4-3	TRBJ2-1	few	TGCGCCAGCAGCCAAGATATCCCGGGACAGTCCTACAATGAGCAGTTCTTC	CASSQDIPGQSYNEQFF
.	TRBV6-5	TRBJ1-2	few	TGTGCCAGCAGTTCGACCCCCTATGGCTACACCTTC	CASSSTPYGYTF
TRBD2	TRBV19	TRBJ2-5	many	TGTGCCAGTAGTATAGGGGGGACTAGCACCGAGACCCAGTACTTC	CASSIGGTSTETQYF
TRBD1	TRBV6-1	TRBJ1-5	once	TGTGCCAGCAGTGAAGCGCTGGGACAGGGCAATCAGCCCCAGCATTTT	CASSEALGQGNQPQHF
.	TRBV5-1	TRBJ1-5	.	TGCGCCAGCAGCTTGGGGACGGTTGTCAATCAGCCCCAGCATTTT	CASSLGTVVNQPQHF
.	TRBV7-2	TRBJ2-2	.	TGTGCCGGCAGACCTCTAGGGGCCGGGGAGCTGTTTTTT	CAGRPLGAGELFF
.	TRBV4-3	TRBJ1-6	.	TGCGCCAGCAGCCAAGAAAGAGAAGATAATTCACCCCTCCACTTT	CASSQEREDNSPLHF
TRBD2	TRBV29-1	TRBJ2-1	many	TGCAGCGTTGAAAGACTAGCGGGAGGGAGCTCCTACAATGAGCAGTTCTTC	CSVERLAGGSSYNEQFF
.	TRBV5-6	TRBJ1-6	.	TGTGCCAGCAGCTTGCAGATCTATAATTCACCCCTCCACTTT	CASSLQIYNSPLHF
.	TRBV19	TRBJ2-1	many	TGTGCCAGTAGTATGACTGTCAACTACAATGAGCAGTTCTTC	CASSMTVNYNEQFF
.	TRBV12-3/TRBV12-4	TRBJ1-1	.	TGTGCCAGCAGTTTGTTTGGCACTGAAGCTTTCTTT	CASSLFGTEAFF
.	TRBV5-1	TRBJ2-7	few	TGCGCCAGCAGCTTGGAGGTACAGGGAACCTACGAGCAGTACTTC	CASSLEVQGTYEQYF
TRBD1	TRBV12-3/TRBV12-4	TRBJ1-2	.	TGTGCCAGCAGTTTGGGACAGGGTTATGGCTACACCTTC	CASSLGQGYGYTF
.	TRBV5-1	TRBJ2-2	.	TGCGCCAGCAGACGGGCTAGTGGCGGCACCGGGGAGCTGTTTTTT	CASRRASGGTGELFF
.	TRBV12-3/TRBV12-4	TRBJ1-5	few	TGTGCCAGCAGTTTCGGCCAGCCCCAGCATTTT	CASSFGQPQHF
.	TRBV20-1	TRBJ2-3	many	TGCAGTGCTAGAGGTAGCGGGACAGCAGATACGCAGTATTTT	CSARGSGTADTQYF
TRBD1	TRBV29-1	TRBJ2-1	few	TGCAGCGTTGACGGGACAGGGTGGTTCTTC	CSVDGTGWFF
.	TRBV7-2	TRBJ1-5	.	TGTGCCAGCGGCCTAGTCGGACTAAATCAGCCCCAGCATTTT	CASGLVGLNQPQHF
.	TRBV5-1	TRBJ1-2	few	TGCGCCAGCAGCGTGGGCCTACCCAGAGGCTACACCTTC	CASSVGLPRGYTF
.	TRBV5-1	TRBJ2-1	.	TGCGCCAGCAGCGATGAGGGACACCCCTACAATGAGCAGTTCTTC	CASSDEGHPYNEQFF
TRBD1	TRBV7-9	TRBJ1-2	few	TGTGCCAGCAGTCAGGGGGGAGGCTACACCTTC	CASSQGGGYTF
.	TRBV5-1	TRBJ1-5	many	TGCGCCAGCAGCTTGCTTTCCCCAAGCAATCAGCCCCAGCATTTT	CASSLLSPSNQPQHF
TRBD2	TRBV20-1	TRBJ2-1	.	TGCAGTGGAAGCCTTTCCGGGAGGGCGTCCTACAATGAGCAGTTCTTC	CSGSLSGRASYNEQFF
.	TRBV20-1	TRBJ2-5	.	TGCAGTGCTAGAAAAGGGGAGACCCAGTACTTC	CSARKGETQYF
TRBD2	TRBV7-2	TRBJ2-1	.	TGTGCCAGCAGCTTAGAAGTTCTAGCGGGAAGTAGGGATGAGCAGTTCTTC	CASSLEVLAGSRDEQFF